The rows below give T cell receptor beta chains drawn from one sample of a study of cytotoxic CD8 clonotypes in ibrutinib-treated CLL. The data were produced by immunoSEQ multiplex PCR, yet TCRdb's version contains in-frame clones alone and is incomplete. The sample has some 350,000 clones; 67% are singletons. The source material was PBMCs, sampled after 36 months of ibrutinib treatment. These TCRs come from a human donor with chronic lymphocytic leukemia. CDR3s include the opening cysteine and the closing phenylalanine or tryptophan. A D gene is named only where the DNA matches it firmly.

CDR3 protein	D gene	J gene	V gene
CASSLLARADTEAFF	NA	TRBJ1-1	TRBV5-1
CASSPPGDPDTQYF	NA	TRBJ2-3	TRBV7-3
CASALTSQQETQYF	TRBD2	TRBJ2-5	TRBV12-5
CASRRTGMGMNTEAFF	TRBD1	TRBJ1-1	TRBV7-9
CASSGGQGNEQFF	TRBD1	TRBJ2-1	TRBV27
CSANEDRVTYEQYF	TRBD1	TRBJ2-7	TRBV29-1
CASSPFVVLAGAAYEQYF	TRBD2	TRBJ2-7	TRBV5-6
CASSYSGDADYEQYF	NA	TRBJ2-7	TRBV6-5
CASSKENRGSYEQYF	NA	TRBJ2-7	TRBV21-1
CASSWTGTGYNEQFF	TRBD1	TRBJ2-1	TRBV5-6
CAISIVTNLSGSSYNEQFF	TRBD2	TRBJ2-1	TRBV10-3
CASSFGLGTEAFF	NA	TRBJ1-1	TRBV5-1
CASSYSPGFNYGYTF	NA	TRBJ1-2	TRBV6-5
CASSLTRSSYEQYF	NA	TRBJ2-7	TRBV9
CASSLKAGNTIYF	NA	TRBJ1-3	TRBV7-2
CASSLDTGELFF	NA	TRBJ2-2	TRBV5-4
CASSDFRTGLGNIQYF	TRBD1	TRBJ2-4	TRBV25-1
CASSFYGASTDTQYF	NA	TRBJ2-3	TRBV11-2
CASSLGLAGMYEQYF	TRBD2	TRBJ2-7	TRBV6-5
CASSPRTGSSYEQYF	TRBD1	TRBJ2-7	TRBV5-4
CARKREAFF	NA	TRBJ1-1	TRBV21-1
CASSLVATEYEQYF	NA	TRBJ2-7	TRBV5-1
CASSQAVRSNYGYTF	NA	TRBJ1-2	TRBV4-1
CASSKDRASNEKLFF	NA	TRBJ1-4	TRBV2
CASSSLGAPTGELFF	NA	TRBJ2-2	TRBV10-2
CASSLDDRPGPNYGYTF	NA	TRBJ1-2	TRBV7-6
CASSSRQGARGEQFF	TRBD1	TRBJ2-1	TRBV11-3
CASSPDHYNEQFF	NA	TRBJ2-1	TRBV7-3
CASRQGNYGYTF	NA	TRBJ1-2	TRBV2
CASSVGPKPGGDYNEQFF	NA	TRBJ2-1	TRBV9
CASSPWTATDTQYF	NA	TRBJ2-3	TRBV5-1
CASRRVEGLAGANTGELFF	NA	TRBJ2-2	TRBV21-1
CAISDTGGRAGEQFF	TRBD2	TRBJ2-1	TRBV10-3
CASYRGRSIETQYF	TRBD1	TRBJ2-5	TRBV2
CASSRGTGFNQPQHF	TRBD1	TRBJ1-5	TRBV27
CASSPSGDEQYF	TRBD2	TRBJ2-7	TRBV18
CASSIYRANGELFF	NA	TRBJ2-2	TRBV19
CARSYPRGEQYF	NA	TRBJ2-7	TRBV5-3
CASSFDQGFGYGYTF	NA	TRBJ1-2	TRBV5-4
CASSYQTGHYGYTF	TRBD1	TRBJ1-2	TRBV5-6
CASSSLTGISYEQYF	TRBD1	TRBJ2-7	TRBV5-1
CASSSVGASTDTQYF	NA	TRBJ2-3	TRBV11-2
CASSWRDRGQDEQYF	TRBD1	TRBJ2-7	TRBV5-1
CASSVGWAQKAFF	NA	TRBJ1-1	TRBV9
CSLPLQVGLF	NA	TRBJ1-1	TRBV20-1
CASSDGYTDTQYF	NA	TRBJ2-3	TRBV19
CASSLGGVGEKLFF	NA	TRBJ1-4	TRBV5-1
CASKLGGGTDTQYF	TRBD2	TRBJ2-3	TRBV6-5
CASSLGTGTGGNEQYF	TRBD1	TRBJ2-7	TRBV5-4
CASSESGGAANYGYTF	NA	TRBJ1-2	TRBV6-1
CASSTYGVNNSPLHF	NA	TRBJ1-6	TRBV6-6
CASSRGPADSYEQYF	NA	TRBJ2-7	TRBV19
CASSIAGQTSYEQYF	NA	TRBJ2-7	TRBV19
CASEEVTNGYTF	NA	TRBJ1-2	TRBV9
CASSVDLALGSYEQYF	NA	TRBJ2-7	TRBV9
CASSPSAQNEKLFF	NA	TRBJ1-4	TRBV7-2
CASSIRGPGLLETQYF	NA	TRBJ2-5	TRBV19
CASRALGLGFNTGELFF	NA	TRBJ2-2	TRBV27
CASSLSGSFTGELFF	TRBD2	TRBJ2-2	TRBV5-4